This entry features one TCR beta chain sequence. This sample stems from a study of blood T cell repertoires in COVID-19. The CDR3 runs 15 residues. Germline V gene data show CDR1 as SGHRS and CDR2 as YFSETQ. The V gene end was trimmed by 4 bases and the J gene end by 0 bases; junction bases not matched to a gene: 5. Some clones are missing from TCRdb's copy, which holds only in-frame ones; the method was immunoSEQ multiplex PCR. The data contain under 65,000 clones, roughly 79% of them singletons. The rearrangement joins TRBV5-1 to TRBJ2-7; 9 nucleotides align to TRBD1. The receptor's source is a woman aged 55 to 70 with acute or convalescent COVID-19. Sequenced input: peripheral blood. In DNA, the CDR3 is TGCGCCAGCAGCAGGGACAGGGCCAGCTCCTACGAGCAGTACTTC. Translation: CASSRDRASSYEQYF.